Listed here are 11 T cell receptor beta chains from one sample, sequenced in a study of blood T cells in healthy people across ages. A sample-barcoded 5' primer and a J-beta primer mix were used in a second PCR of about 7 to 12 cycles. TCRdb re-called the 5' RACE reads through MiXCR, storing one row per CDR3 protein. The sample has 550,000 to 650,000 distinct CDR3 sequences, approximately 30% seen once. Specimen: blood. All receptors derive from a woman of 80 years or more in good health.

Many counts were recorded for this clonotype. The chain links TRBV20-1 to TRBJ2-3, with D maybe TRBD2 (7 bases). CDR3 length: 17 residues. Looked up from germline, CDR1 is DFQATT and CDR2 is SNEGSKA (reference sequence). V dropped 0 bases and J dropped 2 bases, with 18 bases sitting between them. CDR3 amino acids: CSARDPNRGGLTDTQYF. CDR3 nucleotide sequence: TGCAGTGCTAGAGATCCCAATAGGGGGGGGCTCACAGATACGCAGTATTTT.

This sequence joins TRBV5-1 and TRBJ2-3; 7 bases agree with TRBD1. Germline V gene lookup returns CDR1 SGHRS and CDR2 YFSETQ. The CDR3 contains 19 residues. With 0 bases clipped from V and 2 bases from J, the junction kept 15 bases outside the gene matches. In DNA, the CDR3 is TGCGCCAGCAGCTTGGTCGGGTGGGACAGAATCGCTCACACAGATACGCAGTATTTT. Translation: CASSLVGWDRIAHTDTQYF. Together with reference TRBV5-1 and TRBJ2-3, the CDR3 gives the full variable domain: KAGVTQTPRYLIKTRGQQVTLSCSPISGHRSVSWYQQTPGQGLQFLFEYFSETQRNKGNFPGRFSGRQFSNSRSEMNVSTLELGDSALYLCASSLVGWDRIAHTDTQYFGPGTRLTVL.

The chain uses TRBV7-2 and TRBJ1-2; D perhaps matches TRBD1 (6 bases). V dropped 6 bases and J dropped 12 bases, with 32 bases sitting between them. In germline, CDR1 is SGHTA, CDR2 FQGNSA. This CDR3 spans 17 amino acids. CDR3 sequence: CASSFKPSRTANYDHTF. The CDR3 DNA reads TGTGCCAGCAGTTTTAAACCTTCGAGGACAGCTAACTATGACCACACCTTC.

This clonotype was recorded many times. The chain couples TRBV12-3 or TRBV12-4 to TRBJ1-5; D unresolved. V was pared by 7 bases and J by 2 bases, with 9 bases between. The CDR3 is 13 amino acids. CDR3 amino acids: CASTGGGNQPQHF. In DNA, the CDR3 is TGTGCCAGCACCGGAGGTGGCAATCAGCCCCAGCATTTT.

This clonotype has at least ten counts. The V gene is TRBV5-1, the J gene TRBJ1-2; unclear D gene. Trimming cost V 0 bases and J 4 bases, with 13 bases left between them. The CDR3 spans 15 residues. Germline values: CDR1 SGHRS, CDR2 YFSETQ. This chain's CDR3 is CASSLVASTSYGYTF. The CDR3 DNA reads TGCGCCAGCAGCTTGGTTGCCAGCACGTCCTATGGCTACACCTTC.

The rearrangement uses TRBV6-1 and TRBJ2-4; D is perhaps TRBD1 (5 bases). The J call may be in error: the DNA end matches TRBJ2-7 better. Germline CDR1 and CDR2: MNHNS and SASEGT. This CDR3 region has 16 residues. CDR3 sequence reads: CASAWATGSTTNEQYF. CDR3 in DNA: TGTGCCAGCGCCTGGGCTACAGGTTCCACCACGAACGAGCAGTACTTC.

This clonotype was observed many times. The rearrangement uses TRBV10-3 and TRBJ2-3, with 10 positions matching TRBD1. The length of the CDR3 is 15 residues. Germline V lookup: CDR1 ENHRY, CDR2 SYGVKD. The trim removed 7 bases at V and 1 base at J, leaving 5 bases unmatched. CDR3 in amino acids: CAITRGTGGTDTQYF. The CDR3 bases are TGTGCCATCACCAGGGGGACAGGGGGCACAGATACGCAGTATTTT.

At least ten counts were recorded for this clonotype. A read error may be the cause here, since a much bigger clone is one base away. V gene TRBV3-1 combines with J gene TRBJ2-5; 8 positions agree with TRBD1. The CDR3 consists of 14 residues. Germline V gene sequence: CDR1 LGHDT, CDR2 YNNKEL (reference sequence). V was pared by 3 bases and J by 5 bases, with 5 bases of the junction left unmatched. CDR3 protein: CASSHAGGWETQYF. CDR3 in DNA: TGTGCCAGCAGCCACGCAGGGGGCTGGGAGACCCAGTACTTC.

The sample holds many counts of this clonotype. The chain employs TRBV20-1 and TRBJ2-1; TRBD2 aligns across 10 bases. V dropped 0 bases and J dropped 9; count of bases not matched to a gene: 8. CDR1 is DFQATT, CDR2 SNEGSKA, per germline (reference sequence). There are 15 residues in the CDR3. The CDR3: CSARDQERGGIEQFF. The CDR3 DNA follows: TGCAGTGCTAGAGATCAGGAGCGGGGGGGGATTGAGCAGTTCTTC.

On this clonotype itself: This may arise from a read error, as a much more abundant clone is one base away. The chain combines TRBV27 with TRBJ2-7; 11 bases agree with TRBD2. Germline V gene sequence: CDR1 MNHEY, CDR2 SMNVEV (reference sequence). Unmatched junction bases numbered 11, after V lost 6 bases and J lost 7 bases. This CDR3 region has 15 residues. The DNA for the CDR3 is TGTGCCAGCAGCATAGCGGGGGGGTATTACAATGAGCAGTACTTC. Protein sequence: CASSIAGGYYNEQYF.

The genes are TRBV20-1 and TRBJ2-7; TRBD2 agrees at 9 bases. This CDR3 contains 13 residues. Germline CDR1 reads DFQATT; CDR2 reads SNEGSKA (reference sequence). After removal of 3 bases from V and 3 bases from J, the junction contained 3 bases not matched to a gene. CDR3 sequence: CSARGGRDYEQYF. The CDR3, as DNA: TGCAGTGCTAGGGGCGGGAGGGACTACGAGCAGTACTTC.